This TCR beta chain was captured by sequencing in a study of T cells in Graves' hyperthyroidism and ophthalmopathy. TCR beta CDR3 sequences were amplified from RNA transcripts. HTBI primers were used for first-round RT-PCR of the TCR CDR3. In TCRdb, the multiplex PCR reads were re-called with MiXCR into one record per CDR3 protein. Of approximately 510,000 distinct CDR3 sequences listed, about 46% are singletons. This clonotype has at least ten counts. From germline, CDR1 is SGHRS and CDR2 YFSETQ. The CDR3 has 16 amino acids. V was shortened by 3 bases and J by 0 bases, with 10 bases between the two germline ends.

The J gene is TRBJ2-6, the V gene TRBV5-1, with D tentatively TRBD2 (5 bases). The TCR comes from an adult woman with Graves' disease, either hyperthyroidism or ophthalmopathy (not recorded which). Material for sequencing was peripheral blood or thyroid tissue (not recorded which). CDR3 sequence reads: CASSSIGSSGANVLTF. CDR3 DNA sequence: TGCGCCAGCAGCTCAATAGGGAGCTCTGGGGCCAACGTCCTGACTTTC.